The 6 T cell receptor beta chains below were found in one sample sequenced in a study of blood T cell repertoires in COVID-19. This table comes from immunoSEQ multiplex PCR, and its TCRdb copy is limited to in-frame clones, with some not included. The table records roughly 270,000 clones, less than 85% of them present only once. The sample taken for sequencing was PBMCs or T cells enriched from blood (not recorded which). Source of these receptors: a woman aged 45-65 years who had recovered from COVID-19.

The V call is TRBV4-1, the J call TRBJ2-5, with 13 bases fitting TRBD2. This CDR3 has 17 amino acids. From germline, CDR1 is MGHRA and CDR2 YSYEKL. V was pared by 3 bases and J by 5 bases, with 9 bases of the junction left unmatched. CDR3 residues: CASSHFRLAGGQETQYF. The DNA for the CDR3 is TGCGCCAGCAGCCACTTCCGACTAGCGGGAGGCCAGGAGACCCAGTACTTC.

This chain connects TRBV28 to TRBJ1-6; 7 bases are a match to TRBD1. In germline, CDR1 is MDHEN, CDR2 SYDVKM. This CDR3 spans 15 amino acids. V gave up 6 bases and J gave up 8 bases; unmatched junction bases: 10. Written as DNA, the CDR3 is TGTGCCAGCAGGCCCTGGACAGGCAAGGATTCACCCCTCCACTTT. This sequence encodes CASRPWTGKDSPLHF.

The rearrangement uses TRBV10-3 and TRBJ1-2, with D tentatively TRBD1 (5 bases). The CDR3 is 14 amino acids. Trimming removed 2 bases from V and 4 bases from J, with 11 bases in between. Germline V gene lookup returns CDR1 ENHRY and CDR2 SYGVKD. The CDR3 sequence is CAISEGGAGYGYTF. The CDR3 DNA follows: TGTGCCATCAGTGAGGGAGGGGCGGGCTATGGCTACACCTTC.

This chain links TRBV29-1 with TRBJ2-1; tentative D call: TRBD1 (5 bases). Germline assignment: CDR1 SQVTM and CDR2 ANQGSEA. CDR3 length: 15 amino acids. V dropped 5 bases and J dropped 1 base, with 15 bases sitting between them. The CDR3 DNA is TGCAGCGTTAAACAGAGGACACCATCCTACAATGAGCAGTTCTTC. Translated, it gives CSVKQRTPSYNEQFF.

J is TRBJ1-1 and V is TRBV30, with D tentatively TRBD1 (6 bases). There are 13 residues in the CDR3. V lost 4 bases and J 5 bases, leaving 14 bases between the germline ends. The germline V gene encodes CDR1 GTSNPN and CDR2 SVGIG (reference sequence). As DNA, the CDR3 is TGTGCCTGGAAAGAGAACAGGGAAACTGAAGCTTTCTTT. As protein: CAWKENRETEAFF. Complete variable domain (other parts from reference TRBV30 and TRBJ1-1): SQTIHQWPATLVQPVGSPLSLECTVEGTSNPNLYWYRQAAGRGLQLLFYSVGIGQISSEVPQNLSASRPQDRQFILSSKKLLLSDSGFYLCAWKENRETEAFFGQGTRLTVV.

This clone was counted between two and nine times. The V and J genes are TRBV6-1 and TRBJ1-5; a weak D match, TRBD1 (5 bases). CDR3 size: 18 residues. V lost 2 bases and J 0 bases, leaving 17 bases between the germline ends. In germline, CDR1 is MNHNS, CDR2 SASEGT. CDR3: CASSEYRQGVDSNQPQHF. The CDR3 nucleotides read TGTGCCAGCAGTGAATATCGGCAGGGTGTGGATAGCAATCAGCCCCAGCATTTT.